The entry that follows covers one T cell receptor (beta chain) sequence. Antigen: not known. The data belong to a study of T-cell memory formation after mild COVID-19. Overall study findings and caveats: Clones that contracted from day 15 to 85 had balanced CD4/CD8; later expanders were CD4+ biased. Nothing showed for sure that second-wave clones peaking on day 37 were SARS-CoV-2 specific.

cDNA libraries for TCR alpha and TCR beta, carrying sample barcodes and UMIs, came from 5'RACE with constant-segment primers. TCRdb re-called the 5' RACE reads through MiXCR, storing one row per CDR3 protein. The sample lists hundreds of thousands of distinct CDR3 sequences; approximately 16% were seen once. CDR3 length equals 16 residues. The V end lost 1 base, the J end lost 1 base, and 12 bases lay between the germline ends. Sequencing used PBMCs or a T cell subset sorted from them (not recorded which). This chain connects TRBV12-3 or TRBV12-4 to TRBJ2-3; no firm D call. This sequence was found in a man younger than 30 who had mild COVID-19 (a few samples of this study predate the infection). Cell type and time point are not known. The chain's CDR3 is CASSLGVYGGTDTQYF. The CDR3 DNA is TGTGCCAGCAGTTTAGGGGTGTACGGCGGCACAGATACGCAGTATTTT.